The source of this T cell receptor (beta chain) is a study of regulatory T cells in long-lasting Graves disease. Germline values: CDR1 KGHDR, CDR2 SFDVKD. This CDR3 region has 12 residues. The V end was cut by 9 bases, the J end by 4 bases, with 11 bases between. Time point here: newly diagnosed GD, antithyroid drugs for less than 3 months. The authors made the TCR library using RNA they extracted from PBMCs. Xi'an, China, was home to the endocrinology department that provided patients. Arm-PCR with iRepertoire HTBI primers amplified the CDR3 regions for these TCR beta libraries. From the multiplex PCR reads, TCRdb called clonotypes with MiXCR, one entry per CDR3 protein. Of some 240,000 distinct CDR3 sequences in the sample, roughly 19% were seen once. The same data also contributed to another study, on T cells in Graves' hyperthyroidism and ophthalmopathy. That paper notes: With the HTBI primer set, the TCR CDR3 went through a first round of RT-PCR. Blood also showed most of the thyroid clonotypes that were expanded above 0.001.

This clonotype originated in a woman in her twenties or thirties with Graves disease. This chain connects TRBV24-1 to TRBJ1-1; D possibly corresponds to TRBD1 (5 bases). Sequencing used peripheral blood mononuclear cells (PBMCs), obtained at new diagnosis, from a patient treated with antithyroid drugs. In nucleotides, the CDR3 is TGTGCCACCCAGGGACCAGGCACTGAAGCTTTCTTT. It is translated as CATQGPGTEAFF.